The source of this TCR beta chain is a study of regulatory T cells in long-lasting Graves disease. Study results and caveats: Patients with persistent Graves' had lower TCR diversity than newly diagnosed patients.

In building TCR beta libraries, iRepertoire HTBI primers were used together with Arm-PCR of CDR3 regions. Each CDR3 protein is one row after TCRdb ran MiXCR on the multiplex PCR reads. The sample holds roughly 510,000 distinct CDR3 sequences; about 16% are singletons and the top ten take 12%. Trimming removed 4 bases at V and 7 bases at J, with 13 bases between. The CDR3 covers 13 residues. Points on this clonotype: Its antigen is not identified.

Time point indicated: newly diagnosed GD, antithyroid drugs for less than 3 months. Isolated PBMC RNA provided the starting material for the TCR library. These data were likewise used in another study, on T cells in Graves' hyperthyroidism and ophthalmopathy.

The chain employs TRBV12-3 or TRBV12-4 and TRBJ1-1; D unresolved. This TCR was sampled from a young man with Graves disease. The input for sequencing was peripheral blood mononuclear cells (PBMCs), taken at new diagnosis, from a patient treated with antithyroid drugs. CDR3 coding DNA: TGTGCCAGCAGTTGGGCCATAGACTTTGAAGCTTTCTTT. Protein sequence: CASSWAIDFEAFF.